The next 14 T cell receptor beta chains were all read from a single sample in a study of T-cell memory formation after mild COVID-19. One entry per CDR3 protein, called by TCRdb with MiXCR from the 5' RACE reads. The sample carries about 400,000 distinct CDR3 sequences, about a quarter recorded once. Source material: PBMCs or a T cell subset sorted from them (not recorded which). The receptors originated from an adult woman who had mild COVID-19 (a few samples of this study predate the infection). Cell type and time point are not known.

This clonotype was observed at least ten times. The chain carries TRBV7-3 and TRBJ2-3; D is unclear. The CDR3 has 14 amino acids. CDR1 and CDR2 (germline): SGHTA, FQGTGA. The V and J ends lost 0 bases and 0 bases respectively, with 4 bases between them. Written as DNA, the CDR3 is TGTGCCAGCAGCTTAACCGGTAGCACAGATACGCAGTATTTT. Translating it yields CASSLTGSTDTQYF.

This clonotype appeared a few times. The chain has TRBV12-3 or TRBV12-4 and TRBJ2-7; D uncertain. The V and J ends lost 6 bases and 6 bases respectively, with 9 bases between them. The CDR3 is 11 amino acids. The CDR3 is CASSHHAEQYF. For the CDR3, the DNA is TGTGCCAGCAGCCACCACGCCGAGCAGTACTTC.

V is TRBV4-3 and J is TRBJ2-2; D is ambiguous. Germline V gene sequence: CDR1 LGHNA, CDR2 YSLEER. The CDR3 covers 15 residues. The V gene lost 0 bases and the J gene lost 1 base, with 6 bases spanning the gap. DNA of the CDR3: TGCGCCAGCAGCCAAGAAGCCGGGAACACCGGGGAGCTGTTTTTT. Translated: CASSQEAGNTGELFF.

The chain uses TRBV20-1 and TRBJ2-3, with TRBD2 matching over 10 bases. The CDR3 spans 14 residues. V lost 7 bases and J lost 9; bases outside the gene matches: 13. Looked up from germline, CDR1 is DFQATT and CDR2 is SNEGSKA (reference sequence). The CDR3 here is CSVLPASGSNTQYF. The CDR3 DNA is TGCAGTGTTCTTCCTGCTAGCGGGAGTAACACGCAGTATTTT.

The chain is built from TRBV5-1 and TRBJ2-5, with 9 positions matching TRBD1. V lost 8 bases and J lost 7; bases outside the gene matches: 15. Germline assignment: CDR1 SGHRS and CDR2 YFSETQ. This CDR3 comprises 15 residues. The chain's CDR3 is CASTDGQGPGLTQYF. In DNA, the CDR3 is TGCGCCAGTACCGATGGACAGGGGCCGGGTTTGACCCAGTACTTC.

This sequence joins TRBV6-1 and TRBJ2-3, with D perhaps matching TRBD2 (5 bases). Trimming removed 4 bases from V and 0 bases from J, with 8 bases in between. The CDR3 has 14 amino acids. Germline CDR1 and CDR2: MNHNS and SASEGT. As DNA, the CDR3 is TGTGCCAGCAGTGTCACTAGGAGCACAGATACGCAGTATTTT. This encodes CASSVTRSTDTQYF.

A few counts support this clonotype. The chain links TRBV7-2 to TRBJ2-1; D perhaps matches TRBD1 (5 bases). Per the germline V gene, CDR1 is SGHTA and CDR2 is FQGNSA. V gave up 4 bases and J gave up 12 bases, with 16 bases separating them. This CDR3 is 13 amino acids long. The CDR3: CASSSRGQTVQFF. In DNA, the CDR3 is TGTGCCAGCAGCTCACGCGGCCAGACAGTGCAGTTCTTC.

The chain links TRBV6-1 to TRBJ1-4; 7 bases agree with TRBD1. This CDR3 region has 13 residues. Germline CDR1 is MNHNS and CDR2 is SASEGT. After removal of 11 bases from V and 4 bases from J, the junction contained 7 bases not matched to a gene. In DNA form, the CDR3 reads TGTGCCGCGCGGGGACAGCTTAATGAAAAACTGTTTTTT. It is translated as CAARGQLNEKLFF.

The sample holds a few counts of this clonotype. The CDR3 nucleotides read TGTGCCTGGAGTGTCGGCCAGGGGGGAGGCTACACCTTC. Translated, it gives CAWSVGQGGGYTF. The chain uses TRBV30 and TRBJ1-2, with 7 bases aligning to TRBD1. Per germline, CDR1 GTSNPN and CDR2 SVGIG (reference sequence). V lost 0 bases, J lost 8 bases, and 6 bases stayed unmatched. CDR3 length: 13 amino acids.

This clonotype was counted many times. The rearrangement links TRBV7-9 to TRBJ2-7; D call uncertain. CDR3 size: 14 residues. Germline CDR1 SEHNR, CDR2 FQNEAQ (reference sequence). Trimming took 1 base from V and 3 from J, leaving 10 bases between them. CDR3 loop: CASSLVGAYYEQYF. The CDR3 nucleotides read TGTGCCAGCAGCTTAGTTGGAGCCTACTACGAGCAGTACTTC.

This clonotype showed up just a few times. The rearrangement links TRBV11-2 to TRBJ2-7; 10 nucleotides line up with TRBD1. With 3 bases clipped from V and 7 bases from J, the junction kept 6 bases outside the gene matches. Germline assignment: CDR1 SGHAT and CDR2 FQNNGV. The CDR3 is made up of 14 amino acids. CDR3 nucleotides: TGTGCCAGCAGCTTTGGGGACAGGGGCTGGGAGCAGTACTTC. This encodes CASSFGDRGWEQYF.

The chain carries TRBV20-1 and TRBJ2-5; 9 nucleotides line up with TRBD2. Germline V gives CDR1 DFQATT, CDR2 SNEGSKA (reference sequence). V was pared by 2 bases and J by 4 bases, with 17 bases of the junction left unmatched. This CDR3 is 18 amino acids long. CDR3 residues: CSARSREPSGDWRETQYF. The CDR3, as DNA: TGCAGTGCTAGATCGAGGGAGCCTAGCGGGGATTGGCGAGAGACCCAGTACTTC.

V usage is TRBV5-1 and J usage is TRBJ2-5; TRBD1 aligns across 8 bases. V dropped 0 bases and J dropped 0; count of bases not matched to a gene: 13. The CDR3 is 19 residues long. Germline V gene lookup returns CDR1 SGHRS and CDR2 YFSETQ. The chain's CDR3 is CASSLAIGQGLGYQETQYF. In nucleotides, the CDR3 is TGCGCCAGCAGCTTGGCCATAGGACAGGGCTTGGGGTACCAAGAGACCCAGTACTTC. The full variable domain, its missing parts supplied by reference TRBV5-1 and TRBJ2-5, is KAGVTQTPRYLIKTRGQQVTLSCSPISGHRSVSWYQQTPGQGLQFLFEYFSETQRNKGNFPGRFSGRQFSNSRSEMNVSTLELGDSALYLCASSLAIGQGLGYQETQYFGPGTRLLVL.

V gene TRBV7-2 combines with J gene TRBJ2-3; TRBD2 aligns across 9 bases. The CDR3 spans 18 residues. V was pared by 4 bases and J by 2 bases, with 13 bases of the junction left unmatched. Germline V gene data show CDR1 as SGHTA and CDR2 as FQGNSA. CDR3 sequence: CASSSRGGGVSHTDTQYF. The CDR3 coding sequence is TGTGCCAGCAGCTCCCGGGGCGGGGGGGTTTCTCACACAGATACGCAGTATTTT.